This T cell receptor (beta chain) came from a study of cytomegalovirus exposure and HLA in healthy donors. This clone was picked up a small number of times. Its target is not known. Sequence at one end of the junction differs from germline and may be a read error. 60 Vbeta and 13 Jbeta primers were used in PCR. Profiled with immunoSEQ multiplex PCR; TCRdb holds only in-frame clones, not every one. The sample lists roughly 200,000 clones; around 75% were seen once. Findings and limits, study-wide: In a later analysis, compared with equally common non-associated chains, HLA-associated beta chains were more expanded. Presence/absence analyses took donor sequencing depth as roughly uniform.

The sequenced sample consisted of PBMCs. This sequence was found in a male donor in good health and CMV-seronegative.

The DNA of the CDR3 is TGTGCCAGCGGCGGGACAGGGGTCGATTTT. Translating it yields CASGGTGVDF. The chain uses TRBV5-4 and TRBJ1-1; 10 bases match TRBD1. Germline V lookup: CDR1 SGHNT, CDR2 YYREEE (reference sequence). The CDR3 is 10 residues long.